The rows below give T cell receptor beta chains drawn from one sample of a study of shared clonotypes between healthy human individuals. Assay used: immunoSEQ multiplex PCR; TCRdb lists only in-frame clones, some missing. The repertoire holds 950,000 to 1,300,000 clones, 60% to 80% seen once, with roughly 1.5% in the top ten. Sequenced sample: memory CD4+ T cells sorted from blood. The source of these receptors is a man younger than 35 in good health. The CDR3 runs from the conserved cysteine through the conserved F or W. Fields, in order: V gene, CDR3 length, clone size, D gene, J gene, CDR3 protein, CDR3 DNA. The D gene is left open where the match is weak. Clone size is given for some rows only: seen once, a few or many times, or a class if the clone is expanded.

>TRBV10-2|14|.|TRBD1|TRBJ1-5
CASSEGTENQPQHF
TGCGCCAGCAGTGAAGGGACAGAGAATCAGCCCCAGCATTTT
>TRBV7-2|16|.|TRBD2|TRBJ2-5
CASSFRTSGSRETQYF
TGTGCCAGCAGCTTCCGGACTAGCGGGAGTCGGGAGACCCAGTACTTC
>TRBV30|14|.|.|TRBJ1-4
CAWKGRGDNEKLFF
TGTGCCTGGAAGGGACGGGGGGATAATGAAAAACTGTTTTTT
>TRBV15|16|once|.|TRBJ2-2
CATSRLQGLNTGELFF
TGTGCCACCAGCAGACTCCAGGGGCTGAACACCGGGGAGCTGTTTTTT
>TRBV5-4|17|.|TRBD2|TRBJ2-2
CASSPGTSVPNTGELFF
TGTGCCAGCAGCCCAGGGACTAGCGTTCCGAACACCGGGGAGCTGTTTTTT
>TRBV7-2|13|.|.|TRBJ2-5
CASTRTGKETQYF
TGTGCCAGCACCCGCACAGGGAAGGAGACCCAGTACTTC
>TRBV7-9|12|.|.|TRBJ2-3
CASSVLPPTQYF
TGTGCCAGCAGCGTCCTCCCCCCGACGCAGTATTTT
>TRBV5-6|16|.|.|TRBJ2-5
CASSLAIGTGPETQYF
TGTGCCAGCAGCTTGGCTATCGGGACTGGACCAGAGACCCAGTACTTC
>TRBV6-5|14|.|.|TRBJ1-3
CASRVRPTGNTIYF
TGTGCCAGCAGAGTGAGGCCCACAGGAAACACCATATATTTT
>TRBV19|17|.|.|TRBJ1-6
CASSIPPGPSSGSPLHF
TGTGCCAGTAGTATACCCCCTGGACCGTCGAGTGGGTCACCCCTCCACTTT
>TRBV6-1|13|few|TRBD1|TRBJ2-4
CASSEQGVPIQYF
TGTGCCAGCAGTGAGCAGGGGGTCCCTATTCAGTACTTC
>TRBV14|13|few|.|TRBJ1-6
CASSRNMNSPLHF
TGTGCCAGCAGCAGAAATATGAATTCACCCCTCCACTTT
>TRBV4-3|17|.|.|TRBJ2-2
CASSQELRELVTGELFF
TGCGCCAGCAGCCAAGAGTTAAGGGAGTTGGTAACCGGGGAGCTGTTTTTT